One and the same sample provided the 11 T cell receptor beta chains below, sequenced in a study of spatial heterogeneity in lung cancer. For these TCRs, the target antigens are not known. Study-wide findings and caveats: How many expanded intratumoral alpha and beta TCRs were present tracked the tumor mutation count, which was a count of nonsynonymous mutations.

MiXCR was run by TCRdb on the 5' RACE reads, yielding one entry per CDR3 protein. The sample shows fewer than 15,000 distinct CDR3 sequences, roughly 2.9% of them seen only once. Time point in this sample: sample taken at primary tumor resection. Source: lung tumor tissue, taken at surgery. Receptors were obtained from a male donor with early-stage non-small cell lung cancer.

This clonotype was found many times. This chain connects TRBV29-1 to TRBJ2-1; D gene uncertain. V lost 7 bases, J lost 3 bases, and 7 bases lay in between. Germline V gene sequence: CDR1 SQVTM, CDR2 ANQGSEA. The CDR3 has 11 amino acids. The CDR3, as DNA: TGCAGCGCAACGATCTACAATGAGCAGTTCTTC. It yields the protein CSATIYNEQFF.

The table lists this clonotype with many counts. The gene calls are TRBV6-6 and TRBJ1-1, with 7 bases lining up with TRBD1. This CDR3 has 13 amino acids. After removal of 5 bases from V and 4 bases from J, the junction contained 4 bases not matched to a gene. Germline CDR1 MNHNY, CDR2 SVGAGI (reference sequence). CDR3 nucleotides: TGTGCCAGCAGTCCCGACAGGGCCACTGAAGCTTTCTTT. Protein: CASSPDRATEAFF.

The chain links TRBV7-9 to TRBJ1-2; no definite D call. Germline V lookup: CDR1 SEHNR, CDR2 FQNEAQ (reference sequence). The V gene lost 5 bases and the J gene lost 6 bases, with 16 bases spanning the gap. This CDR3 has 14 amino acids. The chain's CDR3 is CASSLLGGGDGYTF. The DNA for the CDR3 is TGTGCCAGCAGCCTCTTGGGTGGTGGAGATGGCTACACCTTC.

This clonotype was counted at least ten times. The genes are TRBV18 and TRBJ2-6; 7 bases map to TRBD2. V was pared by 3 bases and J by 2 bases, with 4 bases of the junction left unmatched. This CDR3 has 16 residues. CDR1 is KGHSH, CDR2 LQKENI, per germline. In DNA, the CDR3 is TGTGCCAGCTCACCGCCAGCGGGGACTGGGGCCAACGTCCTGACTTTC. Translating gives CASSPPAGTGANVLTF.

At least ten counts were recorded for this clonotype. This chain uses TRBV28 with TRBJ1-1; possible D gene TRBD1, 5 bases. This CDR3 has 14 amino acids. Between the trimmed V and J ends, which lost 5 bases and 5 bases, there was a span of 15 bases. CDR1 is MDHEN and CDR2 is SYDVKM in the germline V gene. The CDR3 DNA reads TGTGCCAGCAGTCCTCAGGGTTTTTCGACTGAAGCTTTCTTT. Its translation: CASSPQGFSTEAFF.

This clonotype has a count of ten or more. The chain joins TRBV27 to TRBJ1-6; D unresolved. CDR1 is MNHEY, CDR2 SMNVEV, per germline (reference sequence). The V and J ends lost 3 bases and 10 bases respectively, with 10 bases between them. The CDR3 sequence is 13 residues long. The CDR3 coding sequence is TGTGCCAGCAGTTTTATGGGAAACTCACCCCTCCACTTT. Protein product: CASSFMGNSPLHF.

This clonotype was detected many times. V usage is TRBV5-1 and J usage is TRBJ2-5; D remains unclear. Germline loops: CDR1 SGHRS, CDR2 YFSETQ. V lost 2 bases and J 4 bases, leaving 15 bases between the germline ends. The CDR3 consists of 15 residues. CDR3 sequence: CASSFSDPLRETQYF. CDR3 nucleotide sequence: TGCGCCAGCAGCTTTTCTGACCCGCTCAGAGAGACCCAGTACTTC.

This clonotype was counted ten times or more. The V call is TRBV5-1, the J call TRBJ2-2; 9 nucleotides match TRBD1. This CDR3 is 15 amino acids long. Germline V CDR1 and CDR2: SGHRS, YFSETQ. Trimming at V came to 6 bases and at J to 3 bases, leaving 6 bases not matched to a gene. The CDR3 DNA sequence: TGCGCCAGCACCCCGCGGACAGGGGACACCGGGGAGCTGTTTTTT. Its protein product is CASTPRTGDTGELFF. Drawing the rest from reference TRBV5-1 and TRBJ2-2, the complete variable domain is KAGVTQTPRYLIKTRGQQVTLSCSPISGHRSVSWYQQTPGQGLQFLFEYFSETQRNKGNFPGRFSGRQFSNSRSEMNVSTLELGDSALYLCASTPRTGDTGELFFGEGSRLTVL.

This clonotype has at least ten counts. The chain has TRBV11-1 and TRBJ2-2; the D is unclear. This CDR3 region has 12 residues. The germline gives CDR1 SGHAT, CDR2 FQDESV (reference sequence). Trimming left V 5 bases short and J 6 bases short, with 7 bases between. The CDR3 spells CASSLPAGELFF. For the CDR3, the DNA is TGTGCCAGCAGCCTCCCGGCCGGGGAGCTGTTTTTT.

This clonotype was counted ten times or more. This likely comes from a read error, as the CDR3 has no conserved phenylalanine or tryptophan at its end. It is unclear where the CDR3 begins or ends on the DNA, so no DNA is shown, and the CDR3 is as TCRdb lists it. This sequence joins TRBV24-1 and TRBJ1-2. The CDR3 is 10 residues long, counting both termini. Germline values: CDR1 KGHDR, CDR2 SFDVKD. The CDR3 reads CATSDRSVSA.

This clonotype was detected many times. Written as DNA, the CDR3 is TGTGCCAGCAGCCCCGCCGGGACAGGGGGAACCACTGGAAACACCATATATTTT. Translation: CASSPAGTGGTTGNTIYF. The V and J genes are TRBV6-2 or TRBV6-3 and TRBJ1-3, with TRBD1 matching 11 bases. Germline V gives CDR1 MNHEY, CDR2 SVGEGT. This CDR3 has 18 residues. The ends lost 6 bases at V and 2 bases at J; junction bases unmatched: 12.